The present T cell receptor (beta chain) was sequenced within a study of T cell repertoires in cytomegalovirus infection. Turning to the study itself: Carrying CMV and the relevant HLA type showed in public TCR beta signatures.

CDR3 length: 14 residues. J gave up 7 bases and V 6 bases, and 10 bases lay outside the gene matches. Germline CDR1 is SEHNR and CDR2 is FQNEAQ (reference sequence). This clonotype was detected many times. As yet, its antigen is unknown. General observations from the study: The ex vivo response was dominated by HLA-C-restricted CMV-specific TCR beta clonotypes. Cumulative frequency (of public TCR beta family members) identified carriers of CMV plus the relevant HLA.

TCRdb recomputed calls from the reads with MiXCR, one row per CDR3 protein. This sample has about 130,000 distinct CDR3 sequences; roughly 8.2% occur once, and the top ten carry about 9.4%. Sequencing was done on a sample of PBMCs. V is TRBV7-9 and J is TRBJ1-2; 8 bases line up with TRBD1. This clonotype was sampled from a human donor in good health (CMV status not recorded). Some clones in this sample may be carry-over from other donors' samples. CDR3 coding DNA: TGTGCCAGCAGGAAGGCCAATACAGGGGGTGGCTACACCTTC. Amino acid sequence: CASRKANTGGGYTF.